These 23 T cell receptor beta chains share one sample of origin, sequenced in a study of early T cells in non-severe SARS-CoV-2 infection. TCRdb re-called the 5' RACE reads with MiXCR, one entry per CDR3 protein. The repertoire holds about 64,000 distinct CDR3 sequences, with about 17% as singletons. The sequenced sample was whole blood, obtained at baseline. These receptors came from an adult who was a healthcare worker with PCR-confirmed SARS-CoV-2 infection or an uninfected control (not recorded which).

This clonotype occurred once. The CDR3 nucleotides read TGTGCCAGCAGCTTGTTCCAGCGGGAGACGAATGAGCAGTTCTTC. Translating gives CASSLFQRETNEQFF. The J gene is TRBJ2-1, the V gene TRBV5-4, with TRBD2 matching over 8 bases. Trimming at V came to 1 base and at J to 7 bases, leaving 7 bases not matched to a gene. The CDR3 has 15 residues. From germline, CDR1 is SGHNT and CDR2 YYREEE (reference sequence).

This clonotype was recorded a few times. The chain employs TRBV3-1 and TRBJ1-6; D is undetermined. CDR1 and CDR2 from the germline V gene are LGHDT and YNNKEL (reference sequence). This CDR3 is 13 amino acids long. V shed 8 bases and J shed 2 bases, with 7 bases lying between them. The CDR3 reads CASGSTYNSPLHF. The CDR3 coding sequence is TGTGCCAGCGGGTCTACCTATAATTCACCCCTCCACTTT.

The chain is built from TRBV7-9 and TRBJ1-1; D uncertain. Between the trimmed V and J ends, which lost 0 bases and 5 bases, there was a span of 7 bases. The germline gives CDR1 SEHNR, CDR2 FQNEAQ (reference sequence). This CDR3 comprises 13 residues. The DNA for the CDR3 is TGTGCCAGCAGCTTAGCGACGGGAACTGAAGCTTTCTTT. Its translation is CASSLATGTEAFF.

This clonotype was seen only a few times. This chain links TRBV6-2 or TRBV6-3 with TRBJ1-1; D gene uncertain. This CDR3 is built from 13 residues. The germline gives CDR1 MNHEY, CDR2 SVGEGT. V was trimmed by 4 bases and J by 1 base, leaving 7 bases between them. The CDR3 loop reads CASSFAGNTEAFF. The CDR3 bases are TGTGCCAGCAGTTTCGCAGGGAACACTGAAGCTTTCTTT.

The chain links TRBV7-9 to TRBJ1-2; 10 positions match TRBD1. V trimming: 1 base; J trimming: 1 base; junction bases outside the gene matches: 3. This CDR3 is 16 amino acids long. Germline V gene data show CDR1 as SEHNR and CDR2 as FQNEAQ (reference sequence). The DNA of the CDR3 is TGTGCCAGCAGCTTAGGCGGGACAGGGGATAACTATGGCTACACCTTC. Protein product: CASSLGGTGDNYGYTF.

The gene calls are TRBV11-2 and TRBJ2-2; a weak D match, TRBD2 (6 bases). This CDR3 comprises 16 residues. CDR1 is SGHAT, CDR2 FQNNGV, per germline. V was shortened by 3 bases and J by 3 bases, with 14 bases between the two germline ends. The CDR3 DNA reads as TGTGCCAGCAGCTTCGAGATCGGGGACTACACCGGGGAGCTGTTTTTT. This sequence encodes CASSFEIGDYTGELFF.

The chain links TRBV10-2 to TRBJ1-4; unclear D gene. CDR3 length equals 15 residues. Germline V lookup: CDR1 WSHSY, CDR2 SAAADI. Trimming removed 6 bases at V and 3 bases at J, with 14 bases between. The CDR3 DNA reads TGCGCCAGCAGGGACGGACCTGCTGCTAATGAAAAACTGTTTTTT. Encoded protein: CASRDGPAANEKLFF.

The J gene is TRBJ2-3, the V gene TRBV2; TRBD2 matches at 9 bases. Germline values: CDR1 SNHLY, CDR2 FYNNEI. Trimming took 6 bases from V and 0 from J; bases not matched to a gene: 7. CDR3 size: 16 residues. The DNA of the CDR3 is TGTGCCAGCAGCCATCCTAGCGGGGAAAGCACAGATACGCAGTATTTT. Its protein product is CASSHPSGESTDTQYF.

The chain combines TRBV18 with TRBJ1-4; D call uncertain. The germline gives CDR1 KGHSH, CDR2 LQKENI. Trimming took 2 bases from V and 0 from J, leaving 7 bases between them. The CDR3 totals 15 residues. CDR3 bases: TGTGCCAGCTCACCAGGAGCAACAACTAATGAAAAACTGTTTTTT. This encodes CASSPGATTNEKLFF.

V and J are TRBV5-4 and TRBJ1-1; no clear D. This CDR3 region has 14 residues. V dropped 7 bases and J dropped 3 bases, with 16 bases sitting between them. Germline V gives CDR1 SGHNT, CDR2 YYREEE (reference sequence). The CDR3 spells CASGSPKGYTEAFF. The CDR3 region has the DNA TGTGCCAGCGGATCCCCCAAGGGTTACACTGAAGCTTTCTTT.

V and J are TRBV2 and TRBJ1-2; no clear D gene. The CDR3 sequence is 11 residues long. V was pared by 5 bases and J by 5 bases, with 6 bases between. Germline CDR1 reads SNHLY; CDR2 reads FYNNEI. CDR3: CASSPGYGYTF. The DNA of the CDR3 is TGTGCCAGCAGTCCCGGTTATGGCTACACCTTC.

The CDR3 DNA sequence: TGCAGTGCTAGAAACCCGGGCGACGAAAAACTGTTTTTT. Translating gives CSARNPGDEKLFF. J is TRBJ1-4 and V is TRBV20-1; D gene uncertain. The V gene's germline CDR1 is DFQATT and CDR2 SNEGSKA (reference sequence). Deletions cut 2 bases from V and 8 bases from J, with 12 bases between. This CDR3 has 13 amino acids.

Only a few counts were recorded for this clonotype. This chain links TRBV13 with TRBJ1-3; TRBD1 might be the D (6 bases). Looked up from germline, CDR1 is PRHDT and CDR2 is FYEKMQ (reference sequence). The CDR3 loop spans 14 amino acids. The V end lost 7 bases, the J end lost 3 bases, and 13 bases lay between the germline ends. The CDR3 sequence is CASKQGSLGNTIYF. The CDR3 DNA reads TGTGCCAGCAAACAGGGAAGTCTTGGAAACACCATATATTTT.

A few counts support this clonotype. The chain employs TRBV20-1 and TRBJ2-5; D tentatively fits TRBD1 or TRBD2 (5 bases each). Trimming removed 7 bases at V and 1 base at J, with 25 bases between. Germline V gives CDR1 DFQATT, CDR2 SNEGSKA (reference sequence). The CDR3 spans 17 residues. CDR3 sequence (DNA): TGCAGTGTTCCAGAGTTGGGGGTTGGCAAGTCCCAAGAGACCCAGTACTTC. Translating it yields CSVPELGVGKSQETQYF.

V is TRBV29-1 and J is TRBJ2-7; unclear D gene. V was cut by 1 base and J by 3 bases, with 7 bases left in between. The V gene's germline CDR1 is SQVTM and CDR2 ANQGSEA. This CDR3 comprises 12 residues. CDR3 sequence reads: CSVEGTDYEQYF. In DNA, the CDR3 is TGCAGCGTTGAAGGGACGGACTACGAGCAGTACTTC.

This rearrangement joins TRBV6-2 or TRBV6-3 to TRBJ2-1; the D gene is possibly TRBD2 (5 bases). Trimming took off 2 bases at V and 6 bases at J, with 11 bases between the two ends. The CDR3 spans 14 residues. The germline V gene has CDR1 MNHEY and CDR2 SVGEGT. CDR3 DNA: TGTGCCAGCAGTTACCCCGGAGGCTCCAATGAGCAGTTCTTC. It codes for CASSYPGGSNEQFF.

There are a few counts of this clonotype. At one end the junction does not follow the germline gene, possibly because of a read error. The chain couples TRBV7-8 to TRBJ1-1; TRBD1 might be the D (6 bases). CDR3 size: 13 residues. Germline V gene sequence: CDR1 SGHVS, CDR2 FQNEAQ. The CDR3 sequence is CASSFTGTKKTYF. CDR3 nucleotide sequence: TGTGCCAGCAGCTTTACCGGGACAAAAAAAACCTACTTT.

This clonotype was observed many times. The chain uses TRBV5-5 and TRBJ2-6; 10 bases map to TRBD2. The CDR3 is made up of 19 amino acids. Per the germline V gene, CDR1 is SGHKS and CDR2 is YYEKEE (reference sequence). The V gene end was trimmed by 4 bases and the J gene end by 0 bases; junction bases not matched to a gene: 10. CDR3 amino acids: CASSPLAGGLPSGANVLTF. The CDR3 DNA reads TGTGCCAGCAGCCCTTTAGCGGGAGGACTGCCCTCTGGGGCCAACGTCCTGACTTTC.

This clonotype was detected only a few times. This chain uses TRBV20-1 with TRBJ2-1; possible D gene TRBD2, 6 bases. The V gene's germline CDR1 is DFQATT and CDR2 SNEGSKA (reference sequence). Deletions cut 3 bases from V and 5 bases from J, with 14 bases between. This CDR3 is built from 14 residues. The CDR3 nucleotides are TGCAGTGCTAGTTTTGGAGGGGTACACAATGAGCAGTTCTTC. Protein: CSASFGGVHNEQFF.

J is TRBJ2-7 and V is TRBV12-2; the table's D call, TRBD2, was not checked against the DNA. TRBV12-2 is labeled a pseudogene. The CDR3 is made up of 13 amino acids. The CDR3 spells CASRLVIGRNRYF. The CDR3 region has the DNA TGTGCAAGTCGCTTAGTAATCGGGAGAAATCGGTACTTC.

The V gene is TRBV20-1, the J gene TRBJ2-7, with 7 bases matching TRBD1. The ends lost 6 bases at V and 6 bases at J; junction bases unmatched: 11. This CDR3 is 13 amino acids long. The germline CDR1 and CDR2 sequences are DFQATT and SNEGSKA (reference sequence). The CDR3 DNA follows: TGCAGTGCGAAGGCCTGGGACAGCGGCGAGCAGTACTTC. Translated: CSAKAWDSGEQYF.

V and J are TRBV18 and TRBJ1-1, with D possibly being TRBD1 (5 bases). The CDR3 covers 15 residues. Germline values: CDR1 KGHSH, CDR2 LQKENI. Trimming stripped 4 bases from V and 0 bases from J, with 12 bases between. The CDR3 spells CASSLTTDMNTEAFF. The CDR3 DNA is TGTGCCAGCTCACTTACGACAGACATGAACACTGAAGCTTTCTTT.

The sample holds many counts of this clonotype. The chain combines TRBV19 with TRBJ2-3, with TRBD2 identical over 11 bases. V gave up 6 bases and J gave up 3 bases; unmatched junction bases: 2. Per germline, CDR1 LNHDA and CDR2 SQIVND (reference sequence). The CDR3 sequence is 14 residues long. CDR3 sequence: CASSPSGRTDTQYF. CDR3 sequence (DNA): TGTGCCAGTAGCCCTAGCGGGAGGACAGATACGCAGTATTTT. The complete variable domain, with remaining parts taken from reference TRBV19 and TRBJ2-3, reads DGGITQSPKYLFRKEGQNVTLSCEQNLNHDAMYWYRQDPGQGLRLIYYSQIVNDFQKGDIAEGYSVSREKKESFPLTVTSAQKNPTAFYLCASSPSGRTDTQYFGPGTRLTVL.